The 32 T cell receptor beta chains presented below share a single source sample, sequenced in a study of shared clonotypes between healthy human individuals. Data came from immunoSEQ multiplex PCR; TCRdb stores just in-frame clones and leaves some out. The sample holds 2 million to 3 million clones, about 92% seen once. Sequencing was carried out using naive CD4+ T cells sorted from blood. The subset denotes: CD45RA+ positively selected. The receptor set was obtained from a man younger than 35 in good health.

The gene calls are TRBV2 and TRBJ2-7, with unresolved D. The CDR3 extends over 15 amino acids. Looked up from germline, CDR1 is SNHLY and CDR2 is FYNNEI. V shed 6 bases and J shed 0 bases, with 15 bases lying between them. This CDR3 is CASRSGPWSSYEQYF. In DNA form, the CDR3 reads TGTGCCAGCAGGTCAGGACCCTGGAGCTCCTACGAGCAGTACTTC. Based on the CDR3 plus reference TRBV2 and TRBJ2-7, the full variable domain is EPEVTQTPSHQVTQMGQEVILRCVPISNHLYFYWYRQILGQKVEFLVSFYNNEISEKSEIFDDQFSVERPDGSNFTLKIRSTKLEDSAMYFCASRSGPWSSYEQYFGPGTRLTVT.

The chain has TRBV18 and TRBJ2-7; TRBD1 matches at 9 bases. The CDR3 loop spans 15 amino acids. Germline CDR1 KGHSH, CDR2 LQKENI. Trimming took 5 bases from V and 1 from J; bases not matched to a gene: 6. The CDR3 region has the DNA TGTGCCAGCTCATACAACGGGACAGGGTCCTACGAGCAGTACTTC. It codes for CASSYNGTGSYEQYF.

The chain recombines TRBV21-1 with TRBJ2-7; the table's TRBD2 call for D was not verified on the DNA. TRBV21-1 is a pseudogene. CDR3 size: 13 residues. The CDR3 region is CPPGGQNSYEQYF. DNA of the CDR3: TGTCCTCCGGGGGGACAAAACTCCTACGAGCAGTACTTC.

The chain joins TRBV10-3 to TRBJ1-2; TRBD1 matches at 7 bases. CDR1 is ENHRY and CDR2 is SYGVKD in the germline V gene. The ends lost 3 bases at V and 14 bases at J; junction bases unmatched: 6. This CDR3 is built from 11 residues. The chain's CDR3 is CAISDDRDRTF. In DNA, the CDR3 is TGTGCCATCAGTGACGACAGGGACCGTACCTTC.

The chain combines TRBV19 with TRBJ2-7; 8 bases match TRBD1. This CDR3 contains 15 residues. The ends lost 4 bases at V and 3 bases at J; junction bases unmatched: 8. Germline V gene sequence: CDR1 LNHDA, CDR2 SQIVND (reference sequence). The CDR3 region is CASSTTGGMVYEQYF. Written as DNA, the CDR3 is TGTGCCAGTAGTACCACAGGGGGGATGGTCTACGAGCAGTACTTC.

The chain joins TRBV29-1 to TRBJ1-3; D ambiguous. V lost 5 bases and J 3 bases, leaving 11 bases between the germline ends. Germline CDR1 and CDR2: SQVTM and ANQGSEA. This CDR3 comprises 13 residues. In DNA, the CDR3 is TGCAGCGTTCGTCCCCTGTTTGGAAACACCATATATTTT. Protein sequence: CSVRPLFGNTIYF.

The V gene is TRBV5-5, the J gene TRBJ1-1, with 8 bases fitting TRBD1. Germline CDR1 is SGHKS and CDR2 is YYEKEE (reference sequence). V was clipped by 6 bases and J by 5 bases; unmatched bases: 9. There are 14 residues in the CDR3. DNA for the CDR3: TGTGCCAGCATCCAGGGGGCGGCGAGGACTGAAGCTTTCTTT. Translated, it gives CASIQGAARTEAFF.

This sequence joins TRBV6-1 and TRBJ1-1; D might be TRBD1 (5 bases). Germline V gene data show CDR1 as MNHNS and CDR2 as SASEGT. The V and J ends lost 6 bases and 12 bases respectively, with 14 bases between them. CDR3 length equals 11 residues. CDR3 sequence: CASSLGGWPFF. The CDR3 DNA follows: TGTGCCAGCAGCTTGGGGGGATGGCCTTTCTTT.

The V and J genes are TRBV7-2 and TRBJ1-1, with D hard to call. The germline gives CDR1 SGHTA, CDR2 FQGNSA. The CDR3 extends over 15 amino acids. V was cut by 1 base and J by 6 bases, with 15 bases left in between. The CDR3 here is CASSLENLRAAEAFF. Here the CDR3 DNA reads TGTGCCAGCAGCTTAGAGAATTTGAGGGCCGCTGAAGCTTTCTTT. The full variable domain, completed using reference TRBV7-2 and TRBJ1-1, is GAGVSQSPSNKVTEKGKDVELRCDPISGHTALYWYRQSLGQGLEFLIYFQGNSAPDKSGLPSDRFSAERTGGSVSTLTIQRTQQEDSAVYLCASSLENLRAAEAFFGQGTRLTVV.

The chain links TRBV28 to TRBJ2-7; TRBD2 might be the D (6 bases). Trimming shortened V by 3 bases and J by 3 bases, and 12 bases separated the two germline ends. This CDR3 region has 14 residues. CDR1 and CDR2 (germline): MDHEN, SYDVKM. The CDR3 DNA reads TGTGCCAGCAGTTTGGTAGCGGAGATCTACGAGCAGTACTTC. The encoded protein is CASSLVAEIYEQYF.

This rearrangement joins TRBV18 to TRBJ2-2; D not resolved. Germline CDR1 reads KGHSH; CDR2 reads LQKENI. This CDR3 spans 15 amino acids. The V end was cut by 0 bases, the J end by 0 bases, with 5 bases between. CDR3 sequence (DNA): TGTGCCAGCTCACCACCCCCCCCGAACACCGGGGAGCTGTTTTTT. Its protein product is CASSPPPPNTGELFF.

This chain joins TRBV18 and TRBJ1-6; TRBD1 is a possible D gene (5 bases). There are 15 residues in the CDR3. V lost 3 bases and J lost 7, with 13 bases in between. CDR1 and CDR2 from the germline V gene are KGHSH and LQKENI. CDR3 sequence reads: CASSPEGFGNSPLHF. CDR3 nucleotide sequence: TGTGCCAGCTCACCGGAGGGGTTCGGGAATTCACCCCTCCACTTT.

The chain carries TRBV2 and TRBJ2-7; D is unclear. CDR1 SNHLY and CDR2 FYNNEI come from the germline V gene. Trimming stripped 6 bases from V and 2 bases from J, with 17 bases between. The CDR3 has 15 residues. The CDR3 bases are TGTGCCAGCAGGTTGTCCTTATTTGGGGCCTACGAGCAGTACTTC. Its protein product is CASRLSLFGAYEQYF.

V gene TRBV5-1 combines with J gene TRBJ1-4; 10 bases are shared with TRBD1. In germline, CDR1 is SGHRS, CDR2 YFSETQ. The CDR3 loop spans 15 amino acids. Trimming took 0 bases from V and 8 from J; bases not matched to a gene: 4. The CDR3 here is CASSLEGQGREKLFF. The CDR3 DNA reads TGCGCCAGCAGCTTGGAGGGACAGGGGAGAGAAAAACTGTTTTTT.

The chain recombines TRBV4-3 with TRBJ2-4, with D perhaps TRBD1 (6 bases). The germline V gene has CDR1 LGHNA and CDR2 YSLEER. Trimming took 0 bases from V and 8 from J, leaving 17 bases between them. The CDR3 sequence is 16 residues long. CDR3 residues: CASSQDTGRGIDIQYF. CDR3 nucleotide sequence: TGCGCCAGCAGCCAAGATACCGGCAGGGGAATAGACATTCAGTACTTC.

The V call is TRBV28, the J call TRBJ1-2, with 7 bases matching TRBD1. Germline V lookup: CDR1 MDHEN, CDR2 SYDVKM. V shed 8 bases, J shed 3 bases, and the junction held 9 bases outside the gene matches. The CDR3 runs to 14 residues. CDR3 loop: CASAEGGADYGYTF. CDR3 nucleotides: TGTGCCAGCGCCGAAGGGGGCGCAGACTATGGCTACACCTTC.

This rearrangement joins TRBV5-1 to TRBJ2-1, with a weak D call TRBD2 (6 bases). Germline-derived CDR1 and CDR2 are SGHRS and YFSETQ. There are 16 residues in the CDR3. V was shortened by 2 bases and J by 10 bases, with 22 bases between the two germline ends. CDR3 nucleotide sequence: TGCGCCAGCAGCTTTGGGACTTCAGTATTAACGGGGGAGCAGTTCTTC. Residues: CASSFGTSVLTGEQFF.

This clone is a singleton in its sample. The chain has TRBV27 and TRBJ2-5; TRBD2 agrees at 11 bases. The CDR3 length is 17 residues. V trimming: 0 bases; J trimming: 5 bases; junction bases outside the gene matches: 8. Germline values: CDR1 MNHEY, CDR2 SMNVEV (reference sequence). CDR3 bases: TGTGCCAGCAGTTTATCGGGTAGCGGGAGGGCGAGGGAGACCCAGTACTTC. This translates into CASSLSGSGRARETQYF.

The CDR3 DNA reads TGTGCCAGCAGCTTAGCCCACCTAGCGGGGGGGCCCAATGAGCAGTTCTTC. Translating it yields CASSLAHLAGGPNEQFF. V gene TRBV7-6 combines with J gene TRBJ2-1; 12 nucleotides agree with TRBD2. CDR1 and CDR2 (germline): SGHVS, FNYEAQ. V trimming: 0 bases; J trimming: 6 bases; junction bases outside the gene matches: 6. This CDR3 comprises 17 residues.

The CDR3 coding sequence is TGTGCCAGCAGCTTATCAGGGAGTGGGTCCCAGTACTTC. Its translation is CASSLSGSGSQYF. The chain is built from TRBV11-2 and TRBJ2-5; the D gene could be TRBD1 or TRBD2 (5 bases each). There are 13 residues in the CDR3. Germline V gives CDR1 SGHAT, CDR2 FQNNGV. With 2 bases removed from V and 9 bases from J, the gap between germline ends came to 13 bases.

The chain joins TRBV18 to TRBJ2-2; TRBD1 is a possible D gene (6 bases). Germline V gene sequence: CDR1 KGHSH, CDR2 LQKENI. Trimming took 3 bases from V and 3 from J, leaving 14 bases between them. The length of the CDR3 is 16 residues. The CDR3 is CASSPQGSAYTGELFF. The CDR3 nucleotides are TGTGCCAGCTCACCCCAGGGGTCGGCGTACACCGGGGAGCTGTTTTTT.

This chain uses TRBV18 with TRBJ2-1, with D possibly being TRBD1 (6 bases). From germline, CDR1 is KGHSH and CDR2 LQKENI. The CDR3 sequence is 15 residues long. V lost 1 base, J lost 2 bases, and 9 bases lay in between. Here the CDR3 DNA reads TGTGCCAGCTCACCACGGGCAGGGGCCTACAATGAGCAGTTCTTC. Its translation is CASSPRAGAYNEQFF.

V usage is TRBV2 and J usage is TRBJ1-5; D is unclear. The ends were cut back, 3 bases at V and 3 bases at J, with 9 bases in the middle. CDR1 and CDR2 from the germline V gene are SNHLY and FYNNEI. This CDR3 is built from 14 residues. CDR3 in amino acids: CASSDRSPNQPQHF. CDR3 in DNA: TGTGCCAGCAGTGATCGAAGCCCCAATCAGCCCCAGCATTTT.

The rearrangement uses TRBV11-3 and TRBJ2-3; 8 bases line up with TRBD2. The CDR3 consists of 17 residues. Germline CDR1 SGHNT, CDR2 YENEEA. Trimming took 0 bases from V and 1 from J; bases not matched to a gene: 6. The CDR3: CASSLDPSAGGTDTQYF. The CDR3 DNA is TGTGCCAGCAGCTTAGACCCCTCAGCGGGGGGCACAGATACGCAGTATTTT.

The V gene is TRBV11-3, the J gene TRBJ2-2; D is ambiguous. The CDR3 sequence is 14 residues long. Trimming cost V 0 bases and J 6 bases, with 8 bases left between them. Germline V gene data show CDR1 as SGHNT and CDR2 as YENEEA. CDR3 sequence reads: CASSLDGPAGELFF. The CDR3 bases are TGTGCCAGCAGCTTAGACGGACCCGCCGGGGAGCTGTTTTTT. The variable domain in full, completed from reference TRBV11-3 and TRBJ2-2, reads EAGVVQSPRYKIIEKKQPVAFWCNPISGHNTLYWYLQNLGQGPELLIRYENEEAVDDSQLPKDRFSAERLKGVDSTLKIQPAELGDSAVYLCASSLDGPAGELFFGEGSRLTVL.

The chain recombines TRBV5-4 with TRBJ1-2, with D uncertain. CDR3 length equals 14 residues. V was trimmed by 0 bases and J by 8 bases, leaving 14 bases between them. Germline assignment: CDR1 SGHNT and CDR2 YYREEE (reference sequence). This CDR3 reads CASSLGSNIGGYTF. The CDR3 DNA sequence: TGTGCCAGCAGCTTGGGCAGTAATATCGGGGGCTACACCTTC. The full variable domain, its missing parts supplied by reference TRBV5-4 and TRBJ1-2, is ETGVTQSPTHLIKTRGQQVTLRCSSQSGHNTVSWYQQALGQGPQFIFQYYREEENGRGNFPPRFSGLQFPNYSSELNVNALELDDSALYLCASSLGSNIGGYTFGSGTRLTVV.

This clone was seen only once. This sequence joins TRBV5-6 and TRBJ2-1; D is uncertain. Germline V lookup: CDR1 SGHDT, CDR2 YYEEEE. Trimming pared 4 bases from V and 0 bases from J, leaving 14 bases between. CDR3 length: 16 amino acids. In DNA form, the CDR3 reads TGTGCCAGCAGCAGGGCCCCCCGGAGCTCCTACAATGAGCAGTTCTTC. Its protein product is CASSRAPRSSYNEQFF.

About this clone: Germline is not matched at one junction end, which may reflect a read error. The chain joins TRBV28 to TRBJ1-2, with 7 bases identical to TRBD1. Germline V gives CDR1 MDHEN, CDR2 SYDVKM. The CDR3 contains 11 residues. This chain's CDR3 is CASSLSDRVSF. The CDR3 DNA follows: TGTGCCAGCAGTTTGTCCGACAGGGTTTCTTTC.

The chain uses TRBV7-2 and TRBJ2-7, with D perhaps matching TRBD1 (5 bases). CDR1 is SGHTA and CDR2 is FQGNSA in the germline V gene. The CDR3 is 15 residues long. Trimming removed 3 bases from V and 1 base from J, with 13 bases in between. CDR3 loop: CASSLKLGVSYEQYF. As DNA, the CDR3 is TGTGCCAGCAGCTTGAAGCTAGGGGTGTCCTACGAGCAGTACTTC. The full variable domain, in which reference TRBV7-2 and TRBJ2-7 provide the parts outside the CDR3, is GAGVSQSPSNKVTEKGKDVELRCDPISGHTALYWYRQSLGQGLEFLIYFQGNSAPDKSGLPSDRFSAERTGGSVSTLTIQRTQQEDSAVYLCASSLKLGVSYEQYFGPGTRLTVT.

This rearrangement joins TRBV6-5 to TRBJ1-6, with D unclear. Looked up from germline, CDR1 is MNHEY and CDR2 is SVGAGI. Deletions cut 0 bases from V and 5 bases from J, with 8 bases between. This CDR3 spans 15 amino acids. CDR3 sequence: CASSYSGADNSPLHF. DNA of the CDR3: TGTGCCAGCAGTTACTCTGGAGCAGATAATTCACCCCTCCACTTT.

Regarding this clone: Within the sample, other DNA sequences also encode this same CDR3. J is TRBJ1-1 and V is TRBV5-4; D is perhaps TRBD1 (5 bases). Germline V CDR1 and CDR2: SGHNT, YYREEE (reference sequence). The CDR3 spans 14 residues. Trimming pared 1 base from V and 0 bases from J, leaving 7 bases between. The CDR3 loop is CASSLTGLNTEAFF. For the CDR3, the DNA is TGTGCCAGCAGCTTGACAGGACTGAACACTGAAGCTTTCTTT. The whole variable domain, filled in from reference TRBV5-4 and TRBJ1-1, reads ETGVTQSPTHLIKTRGQQVTLRCSSQSGHNTVSWYQQALGQGPQFIFQYYREEENGRGNFPPRFSGLQFPNYSSELNVNALELDDSALYLCASSLTGLNTEAFFGQGTRLTVV.

The chain recombines TRBV7-8 with TRBJ2-7, with D perhaps given as TRBD1 or TRBD2 (5 bases each). The CDR3 is made up of 16 amino acids. Germline V gene lookup returns CDR1 SGHVS and CDR2 FQNEAQ. V was pared by 1 base and J by 4 bases, with 17 bases between. The CDR3 reads CASSLEADIGSYEQYF. The CDR3 nucleotides are TGTGCCAGCAGCTTAGAAGCGGACATCGGCAGTTACGAGCAGTACTTC.